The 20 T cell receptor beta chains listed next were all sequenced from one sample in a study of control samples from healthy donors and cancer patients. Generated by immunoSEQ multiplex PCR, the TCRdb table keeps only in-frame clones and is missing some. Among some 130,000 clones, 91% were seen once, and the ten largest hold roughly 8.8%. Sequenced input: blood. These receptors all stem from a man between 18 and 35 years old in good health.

This chain's CDR3 is CASSQDRAGGGETQYF. Written as DNA, the CDR3 is TGCGCCAGCAGCCAAGATCGAGCGGGGGGTGGGGAGACCCAGTACTTC. The chain employs TRBV4-1 and TRBJ2-5, with 9 positions matching TRBD2. Germline V lookup: CDR1 MGHRA, CDR2 YSYEKL. The CDR3 totals 16 residues. The V segment lost 0 bases and the J segment 5 bases; nucleotides outside the gene matches: 7.

The chain's CDR3 is CASSHTDTQYF. DNA of the CDR3: TGTGCCAGTAGTCACACAGATACGCAGTATTTT. The chain links TRBV19 to TRBJ2-3; D is unresolved. The germline CDR1 and CDR2 sequences are LNHDA and SQIVND (reference sequence). This CDR3 region has 11 residues. The V gene lost 5 bases and the J gene lost 2 bases, with 2 bases spanning the gap.

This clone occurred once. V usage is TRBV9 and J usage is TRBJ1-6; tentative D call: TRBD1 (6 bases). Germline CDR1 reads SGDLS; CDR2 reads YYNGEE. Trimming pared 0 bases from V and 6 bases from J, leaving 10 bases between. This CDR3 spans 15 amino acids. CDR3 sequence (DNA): TGTGCCAGCAGCGTAGGGACAGTCGGTAATTCACCCCTCCACTTT. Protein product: CASSVGTVGNSPLHF. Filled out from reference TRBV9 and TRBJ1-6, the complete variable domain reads DSGVTQTPKHLITATGQRVTLRCSPRSGDLSVYWYQQSLDQGLQFLIQYYNGEERAKGNILERFSAQQFPDLHSELNLSSLELGDSALYFCASSVGTVGNSPLHFGNGTRLTVT.

CDR3 DNA sequence: TGTGCCAGCAGCTTGGAAGAGCGGTGGGGGGGTTGGAATTATGGCTACACCTTC. Its protein product is CASSLEERWGGWNYGYTF. The V and J genes are TRBV5-4 and TRBJ1-2; D is perhaps TRBD1 (5 bases). Looked up from germline, CDR1 is SGHNT and CDR2 is YYREEE (reference sequence). V was pared by 0 bases and J by 5 bases, with 23 bases between. There are 18 residues in the CDR3.

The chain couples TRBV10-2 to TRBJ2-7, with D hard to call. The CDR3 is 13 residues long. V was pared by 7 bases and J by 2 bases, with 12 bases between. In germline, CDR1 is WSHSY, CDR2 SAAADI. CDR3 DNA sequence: TGCGCCAGCACCTCGACGGAAGCCTACGAGCAGTACTTC. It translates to CASTSTEAYEQYF.

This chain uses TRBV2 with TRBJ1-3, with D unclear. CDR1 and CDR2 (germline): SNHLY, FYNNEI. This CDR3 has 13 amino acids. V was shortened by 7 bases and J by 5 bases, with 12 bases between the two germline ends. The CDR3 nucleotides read TGTGCCAGCAAAGGGAGCAGGAGAAACACCATATATTTT. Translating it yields CASKGSRRNTIYF.

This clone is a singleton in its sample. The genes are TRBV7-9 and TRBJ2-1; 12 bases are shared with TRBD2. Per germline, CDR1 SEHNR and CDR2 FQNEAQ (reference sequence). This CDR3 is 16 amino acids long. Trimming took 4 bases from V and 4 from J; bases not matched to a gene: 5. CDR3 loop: CASSSPGLAGYNEQFF. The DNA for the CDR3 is TGTGCCAGCAGCTCCCCGGGACTAGCGGGTTACAATGAGCAGTTCTTC.

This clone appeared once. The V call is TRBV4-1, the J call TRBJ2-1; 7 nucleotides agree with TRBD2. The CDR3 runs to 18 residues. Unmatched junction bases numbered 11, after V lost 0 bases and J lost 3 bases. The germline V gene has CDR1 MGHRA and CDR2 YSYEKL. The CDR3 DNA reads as TGCGCCAGCAGCCAAGATTGGTCTAGCGGAACCCACTACAATGAGCAGTTCTTC. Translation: CASSQDWSSGTHYNEQFF.

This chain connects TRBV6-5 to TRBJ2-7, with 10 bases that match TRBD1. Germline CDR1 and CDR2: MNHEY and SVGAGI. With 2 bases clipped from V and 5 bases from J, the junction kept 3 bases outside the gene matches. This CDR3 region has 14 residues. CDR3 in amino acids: CASSYGTGVHEQYF. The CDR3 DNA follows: TGTGCCAGCAGTTACGGGACAGGGGTCCACGAGCAGTACTTC.

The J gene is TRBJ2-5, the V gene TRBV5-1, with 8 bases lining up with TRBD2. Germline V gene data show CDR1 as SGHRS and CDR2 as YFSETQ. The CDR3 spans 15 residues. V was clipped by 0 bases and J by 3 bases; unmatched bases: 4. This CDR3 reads CASSLVAGGEETQYF. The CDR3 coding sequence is TGCGCCAGCAGCTTGGTCGCGGGAGGCGAAGAGACCCAGTACTTC.

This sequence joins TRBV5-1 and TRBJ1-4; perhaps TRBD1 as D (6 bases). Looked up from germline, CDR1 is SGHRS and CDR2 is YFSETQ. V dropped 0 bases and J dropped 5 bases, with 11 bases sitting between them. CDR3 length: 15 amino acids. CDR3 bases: TGCGCCAGCAGCTTGGATCCAGGGGCGAATGAAAAACTGTTTTTT. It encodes CASSLDPGANEKLFF.

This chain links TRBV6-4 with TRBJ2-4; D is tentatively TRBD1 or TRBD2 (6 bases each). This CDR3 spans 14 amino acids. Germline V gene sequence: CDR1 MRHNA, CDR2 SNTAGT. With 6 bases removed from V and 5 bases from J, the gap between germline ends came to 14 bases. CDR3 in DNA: TGTGCCAGCAGCGTACAGGGAGGCCAAAACATTCAGTACTTC. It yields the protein CASSVQGGQNIQYF.

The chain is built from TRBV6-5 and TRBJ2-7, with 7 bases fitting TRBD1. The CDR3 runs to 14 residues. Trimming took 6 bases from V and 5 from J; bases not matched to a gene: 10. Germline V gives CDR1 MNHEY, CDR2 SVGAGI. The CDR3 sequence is CASRREGAVHEQYF. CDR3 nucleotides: TGTGCCAGCAGGAGAGAGGGGGCAGTTCACGAGCAGTACTTC.

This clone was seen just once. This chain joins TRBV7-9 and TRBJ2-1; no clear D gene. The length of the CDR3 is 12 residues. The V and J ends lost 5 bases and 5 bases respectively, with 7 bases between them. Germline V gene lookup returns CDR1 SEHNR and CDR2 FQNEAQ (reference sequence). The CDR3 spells CASSPPHNEQFF. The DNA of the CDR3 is TGTGCCAGCAGCCCTCCCCACAATGAGCAGTTCTTC.

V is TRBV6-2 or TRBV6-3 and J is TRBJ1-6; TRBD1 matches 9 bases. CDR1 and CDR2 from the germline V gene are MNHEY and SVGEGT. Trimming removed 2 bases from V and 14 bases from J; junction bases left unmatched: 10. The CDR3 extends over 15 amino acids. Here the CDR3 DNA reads TGTGCCAGCAGTTACGGGACAGGGCCCTCCTCGGCCCTCCACTTT. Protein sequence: CASSYGTGPSSALHF.

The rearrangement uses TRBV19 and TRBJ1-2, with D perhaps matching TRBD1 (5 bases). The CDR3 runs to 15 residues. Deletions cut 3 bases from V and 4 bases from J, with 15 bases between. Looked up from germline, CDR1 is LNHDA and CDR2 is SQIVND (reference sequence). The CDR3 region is CASSIRDSTFYGYTF. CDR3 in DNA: TGTGCCAGTAGTATTAGAGACAGTACTTTCTATGGCTACACCTTC.

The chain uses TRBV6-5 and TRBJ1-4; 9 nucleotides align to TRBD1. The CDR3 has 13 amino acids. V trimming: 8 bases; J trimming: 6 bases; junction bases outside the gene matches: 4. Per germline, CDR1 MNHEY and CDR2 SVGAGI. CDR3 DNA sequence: TGTGCCAGCTTATGGACAGGGGATGAAAAACTGTTTTTT. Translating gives CASLWTGDEKLFF.

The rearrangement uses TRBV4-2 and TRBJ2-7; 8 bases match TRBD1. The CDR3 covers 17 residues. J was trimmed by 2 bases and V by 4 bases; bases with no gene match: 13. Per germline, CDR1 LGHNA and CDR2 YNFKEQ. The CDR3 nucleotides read TGTGCCAGCAGCCCCAGCCAACCCAGGGGGCGCACCTACGAGCAGTACTTC. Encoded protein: CASSPSQPRGRTYEQYF.

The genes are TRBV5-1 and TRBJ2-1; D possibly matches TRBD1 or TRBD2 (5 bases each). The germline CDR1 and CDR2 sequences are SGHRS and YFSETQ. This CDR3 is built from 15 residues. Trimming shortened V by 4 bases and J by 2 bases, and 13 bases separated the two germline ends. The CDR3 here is CASSTTWGPYNEQFF. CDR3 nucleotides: TGCGCCAGCAGCACCACCTGGGGACCCTACAATGAGCAGTTCTTC.

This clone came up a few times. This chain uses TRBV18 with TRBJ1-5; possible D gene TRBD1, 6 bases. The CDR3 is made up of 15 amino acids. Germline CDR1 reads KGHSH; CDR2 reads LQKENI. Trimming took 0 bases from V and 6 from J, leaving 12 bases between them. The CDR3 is CASSPPLGGGQPQHF. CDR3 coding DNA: TGTGCCAGCTCACCACCGTTGGGGGGCGGTCAGCCCCAGCATTTT.